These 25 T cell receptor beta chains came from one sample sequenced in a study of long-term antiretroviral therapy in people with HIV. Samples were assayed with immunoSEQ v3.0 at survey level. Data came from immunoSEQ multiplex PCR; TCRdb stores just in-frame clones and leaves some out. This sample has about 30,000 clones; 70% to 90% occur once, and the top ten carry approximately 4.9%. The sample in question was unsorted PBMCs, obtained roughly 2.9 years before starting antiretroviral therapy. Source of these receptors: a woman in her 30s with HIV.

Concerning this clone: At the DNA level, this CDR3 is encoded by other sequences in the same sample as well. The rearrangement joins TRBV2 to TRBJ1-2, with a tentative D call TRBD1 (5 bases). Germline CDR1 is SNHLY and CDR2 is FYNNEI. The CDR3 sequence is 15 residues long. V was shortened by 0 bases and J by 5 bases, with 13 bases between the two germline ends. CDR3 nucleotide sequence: TGTGCCAGCAGTGAAGCGGGGCAGGGAGCTTATGGCTACACCTTC. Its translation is CASSEAGQGAYGYTF.

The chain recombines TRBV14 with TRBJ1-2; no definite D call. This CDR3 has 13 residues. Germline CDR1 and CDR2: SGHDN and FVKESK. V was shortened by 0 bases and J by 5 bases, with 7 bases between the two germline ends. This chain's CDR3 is CASSQDRLYGYTF. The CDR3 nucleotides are TGTGCCAGCAGCCAAGATCGACTGTATGGCTACACCTTC.

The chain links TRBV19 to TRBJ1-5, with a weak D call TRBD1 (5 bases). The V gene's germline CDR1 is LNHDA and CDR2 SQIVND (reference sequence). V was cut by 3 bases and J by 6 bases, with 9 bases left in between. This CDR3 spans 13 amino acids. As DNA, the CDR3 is TGTGCCAGTAGTATGCAGGGAGGTCAGCCCCAGCATTTT. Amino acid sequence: CASSMQGGQPQHF.

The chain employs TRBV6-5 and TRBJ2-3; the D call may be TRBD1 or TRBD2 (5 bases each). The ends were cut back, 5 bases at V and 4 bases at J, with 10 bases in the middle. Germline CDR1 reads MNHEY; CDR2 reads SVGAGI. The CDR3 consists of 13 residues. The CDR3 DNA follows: TGTGCCAGCAGTCGTCAGGGAGCAGATACGCAGTATTTT. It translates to CASSRQGADTQYF.

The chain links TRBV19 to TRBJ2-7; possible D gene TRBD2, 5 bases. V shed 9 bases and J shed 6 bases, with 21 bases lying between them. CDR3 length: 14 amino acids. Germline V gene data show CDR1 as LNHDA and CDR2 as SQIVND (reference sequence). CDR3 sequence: CARRVRAHWSEQYF. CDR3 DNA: TGTGCCAGGAGGGTGCGGGCCCACTGGAGCGAGCAGTACTTC.

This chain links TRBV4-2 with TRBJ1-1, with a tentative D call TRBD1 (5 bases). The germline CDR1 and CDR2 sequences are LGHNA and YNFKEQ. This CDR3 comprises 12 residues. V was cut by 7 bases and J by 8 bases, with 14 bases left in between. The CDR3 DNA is TGTGCCAGCACCCGAGGGACCGAAGAAGCTTTCTTT. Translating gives CASTRGTEEAFF.

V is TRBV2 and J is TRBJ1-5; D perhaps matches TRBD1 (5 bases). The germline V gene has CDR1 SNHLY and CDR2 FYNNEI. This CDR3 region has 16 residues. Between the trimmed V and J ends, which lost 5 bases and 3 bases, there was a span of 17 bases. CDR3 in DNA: TGTGCCAGCAGTCACCCCCCGGACACCTACAATCAGCCCCAGCATTTT. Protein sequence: CASSHPPDTYNQPQHF.

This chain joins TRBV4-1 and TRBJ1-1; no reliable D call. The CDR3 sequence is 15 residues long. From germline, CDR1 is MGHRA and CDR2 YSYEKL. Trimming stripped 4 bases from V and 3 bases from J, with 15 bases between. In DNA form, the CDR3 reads TGCGCCAGCAGCCCGGGGTCTAATCAGTACACTGAAGCTTTCTTT. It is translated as CASSPGSNQYTEAFF.

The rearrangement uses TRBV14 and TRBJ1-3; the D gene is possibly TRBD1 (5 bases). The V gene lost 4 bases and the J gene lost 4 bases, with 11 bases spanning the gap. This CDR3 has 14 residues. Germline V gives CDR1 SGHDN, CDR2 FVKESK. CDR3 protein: CASSLGDSGNTIYF. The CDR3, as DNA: TGTGCCAGCAGCCTAGGGGATTCGGGAAACACCATATATTTT.

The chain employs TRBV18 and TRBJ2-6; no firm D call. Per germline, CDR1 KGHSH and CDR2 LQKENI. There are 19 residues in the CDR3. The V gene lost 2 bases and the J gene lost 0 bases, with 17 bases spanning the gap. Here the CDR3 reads CASSPWFTLQNSGANVLTF. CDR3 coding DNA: TGTGCCAGCTCACCATGGTTCACCCTACAGAACTCTGGGGCCAACGTCCTGACTTTC. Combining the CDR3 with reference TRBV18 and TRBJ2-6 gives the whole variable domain NAGVMQNPRHLVRRRGQEARLRCSPMKGHSHVYWYRQLPEEGLKFMVYLQKENIIDESGMPKERFSAEFPKEGPSILRIQQVVRGDSAAYFCASSPWFTLQNSGANVLTFGAGSRLTVL.

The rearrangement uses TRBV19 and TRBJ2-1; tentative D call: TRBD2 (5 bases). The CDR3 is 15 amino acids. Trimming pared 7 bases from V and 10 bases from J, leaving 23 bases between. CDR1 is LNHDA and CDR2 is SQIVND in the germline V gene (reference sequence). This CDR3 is CASNQAGKRYGEQFF. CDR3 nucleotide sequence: TGTGCCAGTAACCAAGCCGGGAAGCGATACGGCGAGCAGTTCTTC.

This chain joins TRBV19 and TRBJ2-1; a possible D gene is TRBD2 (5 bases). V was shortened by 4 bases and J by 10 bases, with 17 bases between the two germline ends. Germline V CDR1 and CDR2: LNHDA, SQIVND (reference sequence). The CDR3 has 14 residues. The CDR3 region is CASSRGRPSGEQFF. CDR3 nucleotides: TGTGCCAGTAGTAGGGGAAGGCCATCGGGGGAGCAGTTCTTC.

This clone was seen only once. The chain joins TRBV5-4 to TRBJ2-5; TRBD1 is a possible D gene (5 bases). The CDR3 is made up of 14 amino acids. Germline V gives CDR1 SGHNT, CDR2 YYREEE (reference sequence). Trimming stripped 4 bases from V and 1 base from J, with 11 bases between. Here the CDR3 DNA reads TGTGCCAGCAGCGGTGACAGCCTCCAAGAGACCCAGTACTTC. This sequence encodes CASSGDSLQETQYF.

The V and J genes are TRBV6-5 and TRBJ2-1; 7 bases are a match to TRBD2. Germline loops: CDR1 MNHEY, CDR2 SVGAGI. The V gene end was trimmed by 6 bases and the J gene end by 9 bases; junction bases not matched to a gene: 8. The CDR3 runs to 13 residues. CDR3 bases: TGTGCCAGCAGCAGCTCGACTAGCTTTGAGCAGTTCTTC. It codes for CASSSSTSFEQFF.

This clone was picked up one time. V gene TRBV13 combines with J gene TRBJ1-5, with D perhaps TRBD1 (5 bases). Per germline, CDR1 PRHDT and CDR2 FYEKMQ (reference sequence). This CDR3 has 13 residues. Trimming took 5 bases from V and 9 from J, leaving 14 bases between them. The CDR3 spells CASSAGTAPPQHF. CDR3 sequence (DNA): TGTGCCAGCAGCGCCGGGACGGCGCCGCCCCAGCATTTT.

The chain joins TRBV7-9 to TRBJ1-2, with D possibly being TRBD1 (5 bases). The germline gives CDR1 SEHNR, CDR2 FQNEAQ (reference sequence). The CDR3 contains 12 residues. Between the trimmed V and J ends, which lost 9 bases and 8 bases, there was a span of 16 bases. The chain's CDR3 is CASRGTDGGYTF. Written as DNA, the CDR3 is TGTGCCAGTCGAGGGACGGATGGAGGCTACACCTTC.

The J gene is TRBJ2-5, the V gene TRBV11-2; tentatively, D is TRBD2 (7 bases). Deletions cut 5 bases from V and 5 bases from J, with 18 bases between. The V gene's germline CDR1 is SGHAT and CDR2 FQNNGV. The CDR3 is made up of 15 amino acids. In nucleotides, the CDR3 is TGTGCCAGCAGCCCCCGGTGGGGGGGCGCGGAGACCCAGTACTTC. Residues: CASSPRWGGAETQYF.

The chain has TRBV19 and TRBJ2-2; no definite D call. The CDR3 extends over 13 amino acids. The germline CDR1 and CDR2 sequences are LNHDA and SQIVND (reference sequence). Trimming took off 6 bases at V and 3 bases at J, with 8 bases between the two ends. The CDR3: CASSPGDTGELFF. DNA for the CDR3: TGTGCCAGTAGCCCTGGGGACACCGGGGAGCTGTTTTTT.

CDR3 residues: CASNTYGANTGELFF. The CDR3 DNA sequence: TGTGCCAGCAATACCTATGGGGCGAACACCGGGGAGCTGTTTTTT. V is TRBV6-1 and J is TRBJ2-2; no firm D call. There are 15 residues in the CDR3. Trimming removed 7 bases from V and 0 bases from J, with 12 bases in between. Germline CDR1 MNHNS, CDR2 SASEGT.

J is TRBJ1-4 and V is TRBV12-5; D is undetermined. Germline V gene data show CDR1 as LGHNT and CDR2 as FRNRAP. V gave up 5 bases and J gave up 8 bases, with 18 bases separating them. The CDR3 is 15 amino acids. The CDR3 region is CASGLRVGSGEKLFF. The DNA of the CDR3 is TGTGCTAGTGGTCTTAGGGTAGGTTCGGGCGAAAAACTGTTTTTT.

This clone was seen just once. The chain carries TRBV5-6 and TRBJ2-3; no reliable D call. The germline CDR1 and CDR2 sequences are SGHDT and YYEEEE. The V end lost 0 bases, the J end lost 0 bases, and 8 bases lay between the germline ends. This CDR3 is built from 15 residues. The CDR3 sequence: CASSLGPSSTDTQYF. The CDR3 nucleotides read TGTGCCAGCAGCTTGGGACCGAGTAGCACAGATACGCAGTATTTT.

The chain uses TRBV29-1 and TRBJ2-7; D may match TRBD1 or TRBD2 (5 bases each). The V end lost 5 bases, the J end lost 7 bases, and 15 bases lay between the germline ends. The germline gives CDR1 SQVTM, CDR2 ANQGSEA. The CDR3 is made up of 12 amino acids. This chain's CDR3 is CSVKGVGAEQYV. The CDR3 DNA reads TGCAGCGTTAAAGGGGTCGGGGCTGAGCAGTACGTC.

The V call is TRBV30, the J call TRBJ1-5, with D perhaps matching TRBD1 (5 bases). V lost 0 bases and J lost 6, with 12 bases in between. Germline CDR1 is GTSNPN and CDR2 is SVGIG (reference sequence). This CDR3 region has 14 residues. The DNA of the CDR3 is TGTGCCTGGAGTGTACTTACAGACAGTCAGCCCCAGCATTTT. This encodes CAWSVLTDSQPQHF.

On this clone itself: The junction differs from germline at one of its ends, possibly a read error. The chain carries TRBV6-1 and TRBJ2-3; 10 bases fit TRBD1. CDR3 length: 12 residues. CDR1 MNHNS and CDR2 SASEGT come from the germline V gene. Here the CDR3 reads CSGTGETDTQYF. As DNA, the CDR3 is TGCTCCGGGACAGGGGAGACAGATACGCAGTATTTT.

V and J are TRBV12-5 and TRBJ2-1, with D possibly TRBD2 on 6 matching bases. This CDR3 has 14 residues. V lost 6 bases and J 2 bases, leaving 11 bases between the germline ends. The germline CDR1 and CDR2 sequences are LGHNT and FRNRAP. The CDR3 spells CASGDSGPYNEQFF. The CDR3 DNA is TGTGCTAGTGGGGATAGCGGCCCCTACAATGAGCAGTTCTTC.